A selection of T cell receptor beta chains follows, all from one sample in a study of T-cell memory formation after mild COVID-19. TCRdb re-analysed the 5' RACE reads in MiXCR, keeping a single row per CDR3 protein. The sample includes roughly 560,000 distinct CDR3 sequences, about 20% of them seen just once. The sample consisted of PBMCs or a T cell subset sorted from them (not recorded which). These receptors all stem from an adult woman who had mild COVID-19 (a few samples of this study predate the infection). Cell type and time point are not known. Each CDR3 is given with its conserved first and last residue. Each record gives: V gene, clone size, J gene, D gene, CDR3 protein, CDR3 DNA. D genes are given only for firm matches. Clone size is shown for a subset of rows, as once, few, many or a class of expanded clone.

V: TRBV12-3/TRBV12-4
size: -
J: TRBJ1-2
D: -
CDR3: CASRKRTNLPYGYTF
DNA: TGTGCCAGCAGGAAGAGGACAAATCTACCCTATGGCTACACCTTC

V: TRBV5-4
size: -
J: TRBJ1-1
D: -
CDR3: CASSLSAPSPGQEAFF
DNA: TGTGCCAGCAGCTTGTCGGCCCCGTCCCCGGGACAAGAAGCTTTCTTT

V: TRBV7-8
size: -
J: TRBJ2-2
D: -
CDR3: CASSLGLREMDTGELFF
DNA: TGTGCCAGCAGCTTGGGACTCCGAGAGATGGACACCGGGGAGCTGTTTTTT

V: TRBV20-1
size: -
J: TRBJ1-6
D: TRBD1
CDR3: CSARAQGAHTDSPLHF
DNA: TGCAGTGCTAGAGCACAGGGGGCCCACACGGACTCACCCCTCCACTTT

V: TRBV7-9
size: -
J: TRBJ2-3
D: -
CDR3: CASSLSPGIAPTDTQYF
DNA: TGTGCCAGCAGCTTAAGTCCGGGGATCGCCCCCACAGATACGCAGTATTTT

V: TRBV7-9
size: many
J: TRBJ2-5
D: -
CDR3: CASRVQGFQTQYF
DNA: TGTGCCAGCAGGGTACAGGGCTTCCAGACCCAGTACTTC

V: TRBV14
size: -
J: TRBJ2-1
D: -
CDR3: CASSQLLYNEQFF
DNA: TGTGCCAGCAGCCAACTTCTATACAATGAGCAGTTCTTC

V: TRBV12-3/TRBV12-4
size: -
J: TRBJ2-2
D: -
CDR3: CASRPGSSNTGELFF
DNA: TGTGCCAGCAGGCCGGGGAGCTCAAACACCGGGGAGCTGTTTTTT

V: TRBV12-3/TRBV12-4
size: -
J: TRBJ1-2
D: -
CDR3: CASSLGQGSDGYTF
DNA: TGTGCCAGCAGTTTGGGTCAGGGGTCGGATGGCTACACCTTC

V: TRBV5-1
size: -
J: TRBJ2-7
D: -
CDR3: CASSWTPTGSYEQYF
DNA: TGCGCCAGCAGCTGGACCCCGACAGGATCCTACGAGCAGTACTTC

V: TRBV7-8
size: -
J: TRBJ2-5
D: -
CDR3: CASSPRFWQETQYF
DNA: TGTGCCAGCAGCCCCCGGTTTTGGCAAGAGACCCAGTACTTC

V: TRBV10-3
size: -
J: TRBJ2-7
D: -
CDR3: CAIGPGLTYEQYF
DNA: TGTGCCATCGGTCCCGGGCTTACGTACGAGCAGTACTTC

V: TRBV6-2/TRBV6-3
size: -
J: TRBJ2-3
D: -
CDR3: CASSYPQGLATLVDTQYF
DNA: TGTGCCAGCAGTTACCCGCAGGGACTGGCCACTCTGGTAGATACGCAGTATTTT

V: TRBV30
size: many
J: TRBJ2-5
D: -
CDR3: CAWRPWGKETQYF
DNA: TGTGCCTGGAGGCCCTGGGGGAAAGAGACCCAGTACTTC

V: TRBV12-3/TRBV12-4
size: -
J: TRBJ2-7
D: -
CDR3: CASSLGGFDYEQYF
DNA: TGTGCCAGCAGTCTGGGGGGATTCGACTACGAGCAGTACTTC

V: TRBV2
size: -
J: TRBJ2-5
D: TRBD2
CDR3: CASRPGLAGGETQYF
DNA: TGTGCCAGCAGGCCGGGGCTAGCGGGAGGGGAGACCCAGTACTTC

V: TRBV25-1
size: -
J: TRBJ1-1
D: -
CDR3: CASSAMINTEAFF
DNA: TGTGCCAGCAGTGCCATGATAAACACTGAAGCTTTCTTT

V: TRBV7-9
size: -
J: TRBJ2-7
D: -
CDR3: CASSLAPGTVVQQYF
DNA: TGTGCCAGCAGCTTAGCACCCGGGACCGTCGTTCAGCAGTACTTC

V: TRBV5-1
size: -
J: TRBJ2-1
D: TRBD1
CDR3: CASSLGGTGGHNEQFF
DNA: TGCGCCAGCAGCTTGGGCGGGACAGGGGGCCACAATGAGCAGTTCTTC

V: TRBV7-6
size: few
J: TRBJ1-5
D: TRBD1
CDR3: CASSSRQGNQPQHF
DNA: TGTGCCAGCAGCTCCAGACAGGGGAATCAGCCCCAGCATTTT

V: TRBV7-2
size: few
J: TRBJ2-1
D: -
CDR3: CASSEKGGHISYNEQFF
DNA: TGTGCCAGCAGCGAGAAAGGCGGGCATATCTCCTACAATGAGCAGTTCTTC

V: TRBV7-9
size: -
J: TRBJ2-3
D: TRBD2
CDR3: CASSARAGGGTDTQYF
DNA: TGTGCCAGCAGCGCCCGAGCGGGAGGGGGCACAGATACGCAGTATTTT

V: TRBV20-1
size: -
J: TRBJ1-2
D: TRBD1
CDR3: CSARGFFRTGDSGYTF
DNA: TGCAGTGCTAGGGGTTTTTTCCGGACAGGGGATAGTGGCTACACCTTC

V: TRBV4-1
size: -
J: TRBJ1-6
D: -
CDR3: CASSQGSSYNSPLHF
DNA: TGCGCCAGCAGCCAAGGCAGCTCCTATAATTCACCCCTCCACTTT

V: TRBV7-9
size: -
J: TRBJ1-5
D: -
CDR3: CASSQSGNQPQHF
DNA: TGTGCCAGCAGCCAATCGGGGAATCAGCCCCAGCATTTT

V: TRBV7-9
size: few
J: TRBJ2-7
D: -
CDR3: CASSLEGAAGRF
DNA: TGTGCCAGCAGCTTAGAGGGGGCGGCGGGGCGCTTC

V: TRBV4-3
size: -
J: TRBJ2-7
D: TRBD2
CDR3: CASSQRERSYEQYF
DNA: TGCGCCAGCAGCCAGCGGGAGAGGTCCTACGAGCAGTACTTC

V: TRBV4-3
size: -
J: TRBJ2-3
D: -
CDR3: CASSQEGGRATDTQYF
DNA: TGCGCCAGCAGCCAAGAGGGGGGGCGGGCCACAGATACGCAGTATTTT

V: TRBV6-5
size: few
J: TRBJ2-7
D: TRBD2
CDR3: CASSYGLGREAAYEQYF
DNA: TGTGCCAGCAGTTATGGGCTTGGGCGGGAGGCCGCCTACGAGCAGTACTTC

V: TRBV7-9
size: -
J: TRBJ2-5
D: -
CDR3: CASSSDLSQETQYF
DNA: TGTGCCAGCAGCTCGGACTTATCCCAAGAGACCCAGTACTTC

V: TRBV10-2
size: few
J: TRBJ2-1
D: -
CDR3: CASSDLRPAYNEQFF
DNA: TGCGCCAGCAGTGACCTAAGACCGGCCTACAATGAGCAGTTCTTC

V: TRBV6-5
size: -
J: TRBJ2-7
D: TRBD2
CDR3: CASSSQGLGKQYF
DNA: TGTGCCAGCAGTAGCCAGGGACTAGGAAAGCAGTACTTC

V: TRBV4-3
size: -
J: TRBJ2-7
D: TRBD1
CDR3: CASSPRTGEWYNEQYF
DNA: TGCGCCAGCAGCCCCCGGACAGGGGAGTGGTATAACGAGCAGTACTTC

V: TRBV4-2
size: few
J: TRBJ2-7
D: TRBD2
CDR3: CASSQETGGTYEQYF
DNA: TGTGCCAGCAGCCAAGAAACGGGAGGTACCTACGAGCAGTACTTC

V: TRBV7-9
size: -
J: TRBJ1-2
D: -
CDR3: CASSLEGGYGYTF
DNA: TGTGCCAGCAGCTTAGAAGGCGGGTATGGCTACACCTTC

V: TRBV5-1
size: few
J: TRBJ2-7
D: -
CDR3: CASSGDEPSYEQYF
DNA: TGCGCCAGCAGCGGAGATGAACCGTCCTACGAGCAGTACTTC

V: TRBV11-2
size: few
J: TRBJ1-1
D: -
CDR3: CASAEQGAATEAFF
DNA: TGTGCCAGCGCCGAACAGGGCGCGGCAACTGAAGCTTTCTTT

V: TRBV9
size: -
J: TRBJ2-1
D: TRBD2
CDR3: CASSVGPGLADYNEQFF
DNA: TGTGCCAGCAGCGTAGGGCCAGGACTAGCGGATTACAATGAGCAGTTCTTC

V: TRBV4-3
size: -
J: TRBJ2-5
D: -
CDR3: CASSHAEVSLETQYF
DNA: TGCGCCAGCAGCCATGCCGAGGTCAGCCTAGAGACCCAGTACTTC

V: TRBV6-6
size: -
J: TRBJ2-2
D: -
CDR3: CASSYVRRHGELFF
DNA: TGTGCCAGCAGTTATGTCAGGAGGCACGGGGAGCTGTTTTTT

V: TRBV4-3
size: -
J: TRBJ2-1
D: TRBD1
CDR3: CASSHDRAREQFF
DNA: TGCGCCAGCAGCCACGACAGGGCACGTGAGCAGTTCTTC

V: TRBV12-3/TRBV12-4
size: few
J: TRBJ2-4
D: -
CDR3: CASSSRGATKNIQYF
DNA: TGTGCCAGCAGTTCTCGGGGAGCAACCAAAAACATTCAGTACTTC

V: TRBV11-2
size: many
J: TRBJ2-5
D: -
CDR3: CASSHQETQYF
DNA: TGTGCCAGCAGCCACCAAGAGACCCAGTACTTC

V: TRBV5-1
size: few
J: TRBJ2-5
D: TRBD2
CDR3: CASSLAVASGEWIQYF
DNA: TGCGCCAGCAGCTTGGCTGTGGCTAGCGGGGAGTGGATCCAGTACTTC

V: TRBV19
size: -
J: TRBJ2-6
D: -
CDR3: CASSIESGANVLTF
DNA: TGTGCCAGTAGTATAGAGTCTGGGGCCAACGTCCTGACTTTC

V: TRBV24-1
size: -
J: TRBJ2-7
D: TRBD1
CDR3: CATSDQGARYEQYF
DNA: TGTGCCACCAGTGATCAGGGGGCAAGATACGAGCAGTACTTC

V: TRBV6-5
size: few
J: TRBJ2-7
D: TRBD2
CDR3: CASSYTPSGREEQYF
DNA: TGTGCCAGCAGTTACACTCCTAGCGGGAGGGAAGAGCAGTACTTC

V: TRBV9
size: -
J: TRBJ2-1
D: -
CDR3: CASSAVPGLEQFF
DNA: TGTGCCAGCAGCGCGGTCCCGGGCCTAGAACAGTTCTTC

V: TRBV5-1
size: -
J: TRBJ2-7
D: TRBD2
CDR3: CASRPVAGVREQYF
DNA: TGCGCCAGCAGACCCGTAGCGGGAGTAAGGGAGCAGTACTTC

V: TRBV29-1
size: few
J: TRBJ2-7
D: -
CDR3: CSVEKGQGYEQYF
DNA: TGCAGCGTTGAGAAAGGGCAGGGCTACGAGCAGTACTTC